The entry that follows covers one T cell receptor beta chain sequence. Antigen unknown. Trimming took 5 bases from V and 4 from J, leaving 11 bases between them. The CDR3 contains 12 residues. In germline, CDR1 is SQVTM, CDR2 ANQGSEA. These data belong to a study of response to subunit inactivated influenza vaccine. Study-level findings and limits: The authors put forward the suggestion that each seasonal influenza vaccination may bring in only a limited number of new T cells.

TCRdb re-derived calls from the RT-PCR reads in MiXCR, one entry per CDR3 protein. The sample lists just over 300,000 distinct CDR3 sequences, less than 25% occurring once. This sequence joins TRBV29-1 and TRBJ2-5; D ambiguous. Specimen: PBMCs from blood, collected approximately 20 months after vaccination. This receptor was taken from a man in his fifties or sixties who received an inactivated influenza vaccine. DNA for the CDR3: TGCAGCGTTCATCAAATGGGAGAGACCCAGTACTTC. Its translation: CSVHQMGETQYF.